This T cell receptor (beta chain) was sequenced in a study of molecular identifiers for immune sequencing clone quantification. Across the whole study: Four portions were sequenced after RNA from about 20,000 or 100,000 naive CD8 cells was split five ways in replicates. General observations from the study: Beyond 20 RNA copies, clones held over 99% of effector molecules, compared with under 1% in naive cells.

Ten or more counts support this clonotype. Its specificity is unknown. This CDR3 has 16 residues. V was pared by 2 bases and J by 4 bases, with 15 bases between. Germline loops: CDR1 MGHRA, CDR2 YSYEKL. TCRdb reanalysed the PCR reads using MiXCR and keeps one entry per CDR3 protein. The sample holds about 65,000 distinct CDR3 sequences; 18% are singletons and the top ten take about 1.6%. The rearrangement joins TRBV4-1 to TRBJ2-1; TRBD2 might be the D (7 bases). The sequenced sample consisted of naive CD8+ T cells from blood, with Jurkat cell RNA spiked in. Documented subset: FACS-sorted CD8+CD4-CCR7+CD45RA+ naive T cells. The sequence derives from a human donor in good health. Some libraries in this study had Jurkat cell RNA spiked in. CDR3 sequence reads: CASSQSAGAQYNEQFF. The CDR3 nucleotides read TGCGCCAGCAGCCAATCTGCGGGGGCGCAGTACAATGAGCAGTTCTTC.